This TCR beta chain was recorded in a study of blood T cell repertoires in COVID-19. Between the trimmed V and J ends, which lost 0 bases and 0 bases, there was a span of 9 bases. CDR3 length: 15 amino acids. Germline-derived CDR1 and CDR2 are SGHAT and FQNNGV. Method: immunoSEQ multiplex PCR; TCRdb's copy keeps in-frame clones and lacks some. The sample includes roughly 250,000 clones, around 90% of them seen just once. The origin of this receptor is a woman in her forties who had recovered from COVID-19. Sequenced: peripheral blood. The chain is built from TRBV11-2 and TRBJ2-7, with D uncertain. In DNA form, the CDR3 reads TGTGCCAGCAGCTTAGAGCTAGGAAACTCCTACGAGCAGTACTTC. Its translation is CASSLELGNSYEQYF.